This T cell receptor (beta chain) was found in a study of T cells in Graves' hyperthyroidism and ophthalmopathy. General observations from the study: Blood held most thyroid clonotypes expanded above 0.001 frequency.

Of note for this clonotype: Its antigen is not known.

TCR beta CDR3 regions were amplified from RNA transcripts. An initial round of RT-PCR targeting the TCR CDR3 relied on the HTBI primer set. TCRdb independently ran MiXCR on the multiplex PCR reads; one entry per CDR3 protein. The sample has tens of thousands of distinct CDR3 sequences, roughly 51% seen once; the top ten hold around a third. Trimming removed 5 bases from V and 7 bases from J, with 12 bases in between. The CDR3 spans 13 residues. Per the germline V gene, CDR1 is SGHVS and CDR2 is FQNEAQ. This clonotype originated in a young man with Graves' hyperthyroidism. The chain couples TRBV7-8 to TRBJ1-5; a weak D match, TRBD1 (6 bases). The sequenced sample consisted of peripheral blood or thyroid tissue (not recorded which). This chain's CDR3 is CASSPQGFQPQHF. DNA of the CDR3: TGTGCCAGCAGCCCCCAGGGGTTCCAGCCCCAGCATTTT.